These 18 T cell receptor beta chains were all obtained from the same sample, sequenced in a study of shared clonotypes between healthy human individuals. Sequencing used immunoSEQ multiplex PCR; TCRdb keeps in-frame clones, though not all of them. The sample carries millions of clones, 90% to 95% recorded once. The sample comprised naive CD4+ T cells sorted from blood. Noted subset: CD45RA+ positively selected. The receptor set was obtained from a man aged 18 to 30 in good health.

The chain couples TRBV4-3 to TRBJ1-5; tentatively, D is TRBD1 (6 bases). The length of the CDR3 is 14 residues. Trimming removed 3 bases at V and 2 bases at J, with 8 bases between. The germline gives CDR1 LGHNA, CDR2 YSLEER. The CDR3 DNA reads as TGCGCCAGCAGCCACAACAGGGGCAATCAGCCCCAGCATTTT. Encoded protein: CASSHNRGNQPQHF.

The chain has TRBV6-1 and TRBJ2-7, with a possible D match to TRBD1 (5 bases). Between the trimmed V and J ends, which lost 1 base and 6 bases, there was a span of 10 bases. The CDR3 extends over 13 amino acids. Germline CDR1 and CDR2: MNHNS and SASEGT. The CDR3 nucleotides are TGTGCCAGCAGTGAAGGCAGGGCCGGCGAGCAGTACTTC. Protein sequence: CASSEGRAGEQYF.

V usage is TRBV1 and J usage is TRBJ1-1. TRBV1 corresponds to a pseudogene. This CDR3 has 17 amino acids. DNA for the CDR3: TGCACCAGCAGCCACACCCGGGACGTATATTGGAACACTGAAGCTTTCTTT. Its translation is CTSSHTRDVYWNTEAFF.

This sequence joins TRBV6-5 and TRBJ2-7; tentatively, D is TRBD1 (5 bases). The CDR3 loop spans 14 amino acids. The V end lost 0 bases, the J end lost 2 bases, and 8 bases lay between the germline ends. The germline V gene encodes CDR1 MNHEY and CDR2 SVGAGI. The DNA for the CDR3 is TGTGCCAGCAGTTACTCGGGGCTGACCTACGAGCAGTACTTC. As protein: CASSYSGLTYEQYF.

This chain uses TRBV5-1 with TRBJ2-5; D is ambiguous. The length of the CDR3 is 14 residues. The V gene's germline CDR1 is SGHRS and CDR2 YFSETQ. The V end lost 3 bases, the J end lost 2 bases, and 11 bases lay between the germline ends. CDR3 protein: CASSSLHGQETQYF. The CDR3 DNA is TGCGCCAGCAGCTCTTTGCACGGTCAAGAGACCCAGTACTTC.

The V gene is TRBV21-1, the J gene TRBJ1-3; TRBD1 was called by the table and not checked on the DNA. TRBV21-1 constitutes a pseudogene. The CDR3 sequence is 16 residues long. CDR3 loop: CASSTRDSLSGNTIYF. The CDR3 DNA follows: TGTGCCAGCAGCACAAGGGACAGCCTCTCTGGAAACACCATATATTTT.

The V and J genes are TRBV28 and TRBJ2-7; no firm D call. Germline CDR1 is MDHEN and CDR2 is SYDVKM. V gave up 3 bases and J gave up 7 bases, with 13 bases separating them. The length of the CDR3 is 13 residues. The CDR3 DNA follows: TGTGCCAGCAGTTTTACGTTGGAGTGGGAGCAGTACTTC. It encodes CASSFTLEWEQYF.

The CDR3 nucleotides read TGTGCCAGCGCCGGTAGACAGGCCTTCTCTGGAAACACCATATATTTT. Protein: CASAGRQAFSGNTIYF. This chain joins TRBV28 and TRBJ1-3, with a possible D match to TRBD1 (6 bases). Trimming shortened V by 8 bases and J by 0 bases, and 17 bases separated the two germline ends. This CDR3 region has 16 residues. Looked up from germline, CDR1 is MDHEN and CDR2 is SYDVKM.

This sequence joins TRBV6-5 and TRBJ1-4, with D hard to call. The CDR3 loop spans 16 amino acids. Germline V gives CDR1 MNHEY, CDR2 SVGAGI. V was shortened by 4 bases and J by 5 bases, with 17 bases between the two germline ends. The CDR3 DNA reads as TGTGCCAGCAGTTCCTCCCGGGGAGCGGCCAATGAAAAACTGTTTTTT. Amino acid sequence: CASSSSRGAANEKLFF.

The rearrangement uses TRBV5-4 and TRBJ2-1; possibly TRBD1 or TRBD2 for D (6 bases each). The V gene's germline CDR1 is SGHNT and CDR2 YYREEE (reference sequence). Trimming removed 5 bases at V and 3 bases at J, with 15 bases between. The CDR3 totals 15 residues. CDR3 in DNA: TGTGCCAGCAGGCGGGACAAGGGCGTCTACAATGAGCAGTTCTTC. The encoded protein is CASRRDKGVYNEQFF. Complete variable domain (other parts from reference TRBV5-4 and TRBJ2-1): ETGVTQSPTHLIKTRGQQVTLRCSSQSGHNTVSWYQQALGQGPQFIFQYYREEENGRGNFPPRFSGLQFPNYSSELNVNALELDDSALYLCASRRDKGVYNEQFFGPGTRLTVL.

The J gene is TRBJ2-1, the V gene TRBV30; 7 bases agree with TRBD2. The CDR3 covers 16 residues. With 2 bases clipped from V and 5 bases from J, the junction kept 12 bases outside the gene matches. Looked up from germline, CDR1 is GTSNPN and CDR2 is SVGIG (reference sequence). The CDR3 nucleotides read TGTGCCTGGAGTCGCTCTCAAGCGGGGAGGAACAATGAGCAGTTCTTC. Protein product: CAWSRSQAGRNNEQFF.

A remark on this clone: This specimen includes other DNA sequences encoding the same CDR3. The V gene is TRBV6-5, the J gene TRBJ2-3; 7 bases map to TRBD2. Germline V lookup: CDR1 MNHEY, CDR2 SVGAGI. The trim removed 5 bases at V and 4 bases at J, leaving 3 bases unmatched. This CDR3 has 13 amino acids. The CDR3 here is CASSRTSSDTQYF. The CDR3, as DNA: TGTGCCAGCAGTCGGACTAGTTCAGATACGCAGTATTTT.

V gene TRBV5-5 combines with J gene TRBJ1-6; a weak D match, TRBD1 (5 bases). V was cut by 2 bases and J by 8 bases, with 11 bases left in between. CDR3 length: 14 residues. Germline CDR1 SGHKS, CDR2 YYEKEE (reference sequence). CDR3 sequence: CASSFNPGYSPLHF. For the CDR3, the DNA is TGTGCCAGCAGCTTTAATCCAGGGTATTCACCCCTCCACTTT.

The rearrangement uses TRBV5-1 and TRBJ2-7; a weak D match, TRBD2 (5 bases). Trimming pared 1 base from V and 4 bases from J, leaving 9 bases between. This CDR3 is 13 amino acids long. Germline CDR1 and CDR2: SGHRS and YFSETQ. The chain's CDR3 is CASSLLGEYEQYF. CDR3 DNA sequence: TGCGCCAGCAGCTTGCTCGGGGAATACGAGCAGTACTTC.

The rearrangement links TRBV7-9 to TRBJ2-3; 9 bases line up with TRBD2. Germline V gene data show CDR1 as SEHNR and CDR2 as FQNEAQ (reference sequence). The CDR3 consists of 17 residues. J lost 3 bases, V lost 0 bases, and 7 bases had no gene match. For the CDR3, the DNA is TGTGCCAGCAGCTTAGCGGTAGCGGGAGAGGGTACAGATACGCAGTATTTT. Amino acids: CASSLAVAGEGTDTQYF.

This clone has just one count. Other DNA sequences within the sample encode an identical CDR3. The chain has TRBV6-1 and TRBJ1-6; D unclear. The germline CDR1 and CDR2 sequences are MNHNS and SASEGT. This CDR3 contains 16 residues. V was shortened by 1 base and J by 0 bases, with 7 bases between the two germline ends. In nucleotides, the CDR3 is TGTGCCAGCAGTGAAGTGAGGAGCTCCTATAATTCACCCCTCCACTTT. It translates to CASSEVRSSYNSPLHF.

The chain has TRBV7-6 and TRBJ2-3; D is undetermined. V was clipped by 2 bases and J by 3 bases, with 9 bases between them. CDR1 and CDR2 (germline): SGHVS, FNYEAQ. This CDR3 has 14 residues. CDR3 residues: CASSLQIGTDTQYF. The DNA of the CDR3 is TGTGCCAGCAGCTTACAAATCGGTACAGATACGCAGTATTTT.

The V and J genes are TRBV5-4 and TRBJ2-7; D possibly corresponds to TRBD2 (6 bases). The germline V gene has CDR1 SGHNT and CDR2 YYREEE (reference sequence). Deletions cut 0 bases from V and 7 bases from J, with 17 bases between. This CDR3 has 15 amino acids. In DNA, the CDR3 is TGTGCCAGCAGCTTGGCCTTTTTGAGCGCGGGGGAGCAGTACTTC. It specifies CASSLAFLSAGEQYF.